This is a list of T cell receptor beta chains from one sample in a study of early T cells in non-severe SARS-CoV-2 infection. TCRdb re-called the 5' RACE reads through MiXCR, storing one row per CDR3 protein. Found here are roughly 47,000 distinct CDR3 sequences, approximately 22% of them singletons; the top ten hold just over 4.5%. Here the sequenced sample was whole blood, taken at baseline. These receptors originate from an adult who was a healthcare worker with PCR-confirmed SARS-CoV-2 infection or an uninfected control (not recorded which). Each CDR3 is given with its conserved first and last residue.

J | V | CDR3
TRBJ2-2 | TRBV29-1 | CSASLNTGELFF
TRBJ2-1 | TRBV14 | CASSQARGNEQFF
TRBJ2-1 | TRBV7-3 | CASSSTFDEQFF
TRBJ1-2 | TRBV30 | CAWSEGDGYTF
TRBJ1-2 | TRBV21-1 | CASSHSGRSSYGYTF
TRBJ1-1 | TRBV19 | CASSISPGTEAFF
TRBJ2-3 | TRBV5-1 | CASSSLASFNADTQYF
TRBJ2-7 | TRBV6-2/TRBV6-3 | CASSYTGTGHEQYF
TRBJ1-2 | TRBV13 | CASTSFRGSTASRIYGYTF
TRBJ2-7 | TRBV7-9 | CASTPGLAGVFSYEQYF
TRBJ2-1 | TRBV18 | CASSPSALESSYNEQFF
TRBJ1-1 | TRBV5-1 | CASGLDTTNTEAFF